The rows below give T cell receptor beta chains drawn from one sample of a study of molecular identifiers for immune sequencing clone quantification. TCRdb re-analysed the PCR reads in MiXCR, keeping a single row per CDR3 protein. The sample includes about 640,000 distinct CDR3 sequences, nearly 20% of them seen just once. The sample comprised naive CD8+ T cells from blood, with Jurkat cell RNA spiked in. Receptors originate from a human donor in good health. Some libraries in this study had Jurkat cell RNA spiked in. CDR3s include the opening cysteine and the closing phenylalanine or tryptophan. A D gene is named only where the DNA matches it firmly. For some rows the clone size is stated as once, few or many, or as a class when expanded; others skip it.

CDR3nt	CDR3aa	abundance	j_gene	d_gene	v_gene
TGTGCCAGCAGCTCCTTACAGGGGGCCGCAGATAGCTACGAGCAGTACTTC	CASSSLQGAADSYEQYF	NA	TRBJ2-7	TRBD1	TRBV7-9
TGCGCCAGCAGCCAAGTTCGGCGGGGCCTCGAGGGCACCGGGGAGCTGTTTTTT	CASSQVRRGLEGTGELFF	NA	TRBJ2-2	NA	TRBV4-3
TGTGCCAGTAGTATCGCAGGTCCGAACGAGCAGTACTTC	CASSIAGPNEQYF	many	TRBJ2-7	NA	TRBV19
TGCGCCAGCAGCCAAGATGCGGGAGCCAGCTCCTACGAGCAGTACTTC	CASSQDAGASSYEQYF	many	TRBJ2-7	TRBD2	TRBV4-1
TGTGCCAGCAGCGTGATTGCAGGTACGCAGTATTTT	CASSVIAGTQYF	NA	TRBJ2-3	NA	TRBV9
TGTGCCAGCAGCCAAGAAATCCCGGGACTAGCGCACTACGAGCAGTACTTC	CASSQEIPGLAHYEQYF	many	TRBJ2-7	TRBD2	TRBV4-2
TGTGCCAGTAGTATAGTAGGTACCCAGCCCCAGCATTTT	CASSIVGTQPQHF	NA	TRBJ1-5	NA	TRBV19
TGTGCCAGCACCACGTGGGGGGCTGGCTACACCTTC	CASTTWGAGYTF	many	TRBJ1-2	NA	TRBV25-1
TGCAGCGTGACGAGCATGACAGGGGCCGACGAGCAGTACTTC	CSVTSMTGADEQYF	few	TRBJ2-7	TRBD1	TRBV29-1
TGTGCCAGCAGCCAGGCGGGGCTCACCTACGAGCAGTACTTC	CASSQAGLTYEQYF	many	TRBJ2-7	NA	TRBV16
TGTGCCAGCAGTTTAAGCGCGAACACCGGGGAGCTGTTTTTT	CASSLSANTGELFF	many	TRBJ2-2	NA	TRBV28
TGTGCCAGCAGCTCCAAGGGACCGCCCTGGGACAATGAGCAGTTCTTC	CASSSKGPPWDNEQFF	many	TRBJ2-1	NA	TRBV11-3
TGTGCCATCAGCCCAGACAGGGGACAAGCTTTCTTT	CAISPDRGQAFF	many	TRBJ1-1	TRBD1	TRBV10-3
TGTGCCAGTAGTATAGAGGACACAGATGCGCAGTATTTT	CASSIEDTDAQYF	NA	TRBJ2-3	NA	TRBV19
TGTGCCAGCAGCCAGTGGCCCCGAGTAGGCACTGAAGCTTTCTTT	CASSQWPRVGTEAFF	many	TRBJ1-1	NA	TRBV3-1
TGTGCCAGCAGCTTAACCGGCAGGCGCAATTCACCCCTCCACTTT	CASSLTGRRNSPLHF	few	TRBJ1-6	NA	TRBV7-3
TGTGCCAGCAGCGCCGGAGGGGGCAGTTACGAGCAGTACTTC	CASSAGGGSYEQYF	many	TRBJ2-7	NA	TRBV7-2
TGTGCCTGGAGTGTCTTGGACACTGAAGCTTTCTTT	CAWSVLDTEAFF	many	TRBJ1-1	NA	TRBV30
TGTGCCACCAGCCGGACAGGGGGAAACACCGGGGAGCTGTTTTTT	CATSRTGGNTGELFF	many	TRBJ2-2	TRBD1	TRBV24-1
TGCAGTGCTAGACCCCGACTAGCTAGCACAGATACGCAGTATTTT	CSARPRLASTDTQYF	many	TRBJ2-3	TRBD2	TRBV20-1
TGCAGTGCTACCCAAACCAGGACAGGGGGCTACGAGCAGTACTTC	CSATQTRTGGYEQYF	many	TRBJ2-7	TRBD1	TRBV20-1
TGCGCCAGCAGCCAAGATCGACAGGGGGCGCCCCGATTCCCTGGCTACACCTTC	CASSQDRQGAPRFPGYTF	many	TRBJ1-2	TRBD1	TRBV4-1
TGCGCCAGCAGCCTAGACGCGGTACACCCTGAAGCTTTCTTT	CASSLDAVHPEAFF	many	TRBJ1-1	NA	TRBV4-3
TGTGCCAGCAGCTTAACGGACTTTAAGGATACGCAGTATTTT	CASSLTDFKDTQYF	many	TRBJ2-3	NA	TRBV7-3
TGTGCCTGGACAGAAAACTACGAGCAGTACTTC	CAWTENYEQYF	few	TRBJ2-7	NA	TRBV30
TGTGCCAGCAGCTCATACAGGGCTATAAGCTCCTACAATGAGCAGTTCTTC	CASSSYRAISSYNEQFF	few	TRBJ2-1	NA	TRBV7-9
TGTGCCAGCAGCTTCAACCCGGGAGGGGAGCAGTACTTC	CASSFNPGGEQYF	NA	TRBJ2-7	TRBD2	TRBV11-3
TGTGCCAGCAGTTTGACAGGGGGCAAGGGATACAATGAGCAGTTCTTC	CASSLTGGKGYNEQFF	few	TRBJ2-1	TRBD1	TRBV12-3/TRBV12-4
TGTGCCAGCAGCCAAGATTCGCTTTTCAACTATGGCTACACCTTC	CASSQDSLFNYGYTF	many	TRBJ1-2	NA	TRBV3-1
TGCAGTGCTAGGTCGATATACAATGAGCAGTTCTTC	CSARSIYNEQFF	NA	TRBJ2-1	NA	TRBV20-1
TGCAGCGTTGTCGGCAACTCCTACGAGCAGTACTTC	CSVVGNSYEQYF	few	TRBJ2-7	NA	TRBV29-1
TGTGCCAGCAGTTACTCAGCTGGGACAGGGTTCTACACCTTC	CASSYSAGTGFYTF	many	TRBJ1-2	TRBD1	TRBV6-5
TGTGCCAGTAGTATTTACAGCGGGGGGACCGGGGAGCTGTTTTTT	CASSIYSGGTGELFF	many	TRBJ2-2	TRBD2	TRBV19
TGTGCTAGTGGTTTGGTCACGTCCTATAGCGGGGGGGCCCCCTACAATGAGCAGTTCTTC	CASGLVTSYSGGAPYNEQFF	NA	TRBJ2-1	TRBD2	TRBV12-5
TGCGCCAGCAGTGAAATCGAGACTATCAGCACAGATACGCAGTATTTT	CASSEIETISTDTQYF	NA	TRBJ2-3	NA	TRBV10-1
TGTGCCAGCAATCCTTCCAGGGGGCTTTTCTACGAGCAGTACTTC	CASNPSRGLFYEQYF	few	TRBJ2-7	TRBD1	TRBV27
TGCAGTGCTGGTGGTTTTATTGACAGTAGGAAGGAAAAACTGTTTTTT	CSAGGFIDSRKEKLFF	many	TRBJ1-4	NA	TRBV20-1
TGTGCCAGTAGTATAGGTCCAGGCGGAAACACCATATATTTT	CASSIGPGGNTIYF	NA	TRBJ1-3	NA	TRBV19
TGTGCCAGCAGTTCCATACAGGGGTGGACAGATACGCAGTATTTT	CASSSIQGWTDTQYF	many	TRBJ2-3	TRBD1	TRBV6-2/TRBV6-3
TGTGTCAGCAGGCAGGTGGGGTCGACAGATACGCAGTATTTT	CVSRQVGSTDTQYF	few	TRBJ2-3	NA	TRBV12-3/TRBV12-4
TGCAGTGCCCCGGGGGAACTCGGGGAAAACAGATACTTCGATACGCAGTATTTT	CSAPGELGENRYFDTQYF	many	TRBJ2-3	NA	TRBV20-1
TGCAGCGTCCAGACTAGCGGGAGCTCCTACAATGAGCAGTTCTTC	CSVQTSGSSYNEQFF	many	TRBJ2-1	TRBD2	TRBV29-1
TGTGCCAGCACACAGGGCAATTCACCCCTCCACTTT	CASTQGNSPLHF	few	TRBJ1-6	NA	TRBV12-3/TRBV12-4
TGTGCCAGCAGCTTAGGAGGCGCCGCCACAGATACGCAGTATTTT	CASSLGGAATDTQYF	many	TRBJ2-3	NA	TRBV7-8
TGTGCCAGCAGCACTGGTCGTCGAGATCAGCCCCAGCATTTT	CASSTGRRDQPQHF	many	TRBJ1-5	NA	TRBV5-5